The entry that follows covers one T cell receptor beta chain sequence. Its specificity is unknown. Survey level was the resolution at which the v3.0 immunoSEQ assay ran. Some clones are missing from TCRdb's copy, which holds only in-frame ones; the method was immunoSEQ multiplex PCR. The sample holds several thousand clones; about 84% are singletons and the top ten take about 14%. The sample is drawn from a study of long-term antiretroviral therapy in people with HIV. General study results and limits: Controls had broader CDR3 length ranges than HIV repertoires did.

Germline CDR1 is MNHEY and CDR2 is SMNVEV (reference sequence). V shed 8 bases and J 3 bases; nucleotides not matched to a gene: 14. The CDR3 length is 17 residues. The receptor's source is a man in his forties or fifties with HIV. V gene TRBV27 combines with J gene TRBJ2-3; 10 bases match TRBD2. The sequenced sample was unsorted PBMCs, obtained around 2.6 years before starting antiretroviral therapy. The CDR3 spells CASRGNSGGVKTDTQYF. For the CDR3, the DNA is TGTGCCAGCCGCGGAAACAGCGGGGGGGTGAAGACAGATACGCAGTATTTT.